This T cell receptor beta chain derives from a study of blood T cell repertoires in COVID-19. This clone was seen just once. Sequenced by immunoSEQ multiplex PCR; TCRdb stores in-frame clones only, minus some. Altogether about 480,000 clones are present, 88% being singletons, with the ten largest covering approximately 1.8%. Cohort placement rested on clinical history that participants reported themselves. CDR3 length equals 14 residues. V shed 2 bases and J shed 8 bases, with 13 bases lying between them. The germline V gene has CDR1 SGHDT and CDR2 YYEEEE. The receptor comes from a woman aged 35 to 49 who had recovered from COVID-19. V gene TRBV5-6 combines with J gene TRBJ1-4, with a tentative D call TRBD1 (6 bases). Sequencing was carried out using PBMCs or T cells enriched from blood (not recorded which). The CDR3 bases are TGTGCCAGCAGCTTCAGGGGTGTAGGGGAAAAACTGTTTTTT. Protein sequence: CASSFRGVGEKLFF. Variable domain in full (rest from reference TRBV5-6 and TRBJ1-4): DAGVTQSPTHLIKTRGQQVTLRCSPKSGHDTVSWYQQALGQGPQFIFQYYEEEERQRGNFPDRFSGHQFPNYSSELNVNALLLGDSALYLCASSFRGVGEKLFFGSGTQLSVL.